This entry describes one TCR beta chain. This clone's antigen is unknown. No base quality values were provided; no much bigger clone lies one nucleotide off. This specimen comes from a study of blood T cell repertoires in COVID-19 (dated by TCRdb to about 2020). About the study as a whole: Samples covering the acute and convalescent phases of COVID-19 were provided by collaborators in the United States, Italy and Spain. The material from the prospective study consisted of cDNA or gDNA derived from T cells, B-cell-depleted T cells, or PBMCs. The samples were drawn from the first 160 participants of the ongoing ImmuneRACE study and from under 1,500 subjects provided by 6 global collaborators. The sample metadata nearly always contained a de-identified subject ID, COVID-19 status, age in years and sex. The dataset comprised deeply sampled blood TCRbeta repertoires from subjects exposed to, actively infected with, or recovered from COVID-19. A freely available public database, intended as a resource for researchers studying the immune response to SARS-CoV-2, is where the repertoires were released. Where HLA class I and class II types were available, the types were taken from metadata supplied by the sample provider, not from assay-based typing. The investigation overall reported the following: The amount of clinical and demographic metadata varied by source and participant and was provided uncurated.

The immunoSEQ Assay, a bias-controlled multiplex PCR, was used to amplify TCRbeta CDR3 regions from genomic DNA. As for how the authors treated the data: Within the assay, amplification of reference gene primers was used to estimate how many nucleated cells each sample contained. To quantify the absolute abundance of each unique TCRbeta CDR3 rearrangement, sequence reads were collapsed and filtered. Productive Simpson clonality was computed per sample as the square root of Simpson's diversity index over productive rearrangements. Not all clones reach the TCRdb copy of this immuneACCESS table, which keeps in-frame sequences only. Checked studies attribute under half of the gap to unresolved V genes and leave the rest unexplained. That table supplies the V and J calls and clone size; D and trimming were determined from the DNA. The sample includes over 350,000 clones, with just over 85% observed a single time. The ten largest clones capture around 1.4% of the sample.

Collaborating institutions collected whole blood in K2EDTA tubes following their own protocols. For TCRbeta analysis, collaborator samples were shipped as frozen whole blood, as isolated PBMCs, or as DNA extracted from either sample type. The sequencing input was peripheral blood. This sequence originates from a woman under 40 with active or convalescent COVID-19.

CDR3 reads: CASSSPSPGLSGYTF. The DNA is as follows: TGTGCCAGCAGCTCACCCTCTCCAGGCCTCTCTGGCTACACCTTC. This chain is built from TRBV6-5 and TRBJ1-2; no confident D gene assignment can be made. Inclusive of the bounding cysteine and phenylalanine, the CDR3 is 15 residues long. Only CDR3 DNA remains: 45 bases, in frame from the first base. Looking up the germline V gene yields CDR1 MNHEY and CDR2 SVGAGI. V drops 6 bases and J drops 7 bases, leaving 21 bases in between.